These 6 T cell receptor beta chains originate from one sample sequenced in a study of tumor-infiltrating lymphocytes in localized non-small cell lung cancer. The table came from immunoSEQ multiplex PCR; TCRdb's copy has only in-frame clones and leaves some out. The data hold some 13,000 clones, with around 70% observed a single time. The sample taken for sequencing was uninvolved lung tissue not adjacent to the tumor. These TCRs come from a human donor with non-small cell lung cancer.

The chain uses TRBV19 and TRBJ1-2, with D possibly TRBD1 on 5 matching bases. The CDR3 is 13 amino acids. Germline CDR1 LNHDA, CDR2 SQIVND (reference sequence). V was clipped by 3 bases and J by 2 bases, with 7 bases between them. The chain's CDR3 is CASSMGTNYGYTF. For the CDR3, the DNA is TGTGCCAGTAGTATGGGGACCAACTATGGCTACACCTTC.

V usage is TRBV6-6 and J usage is TRBJ2-5, with D possibly TRBD1 on 6 matching bases. The CDR3 has 15 residues. The V end lost 6 bases, the J end lost 5 bases, and 19 bases lay between the germline ends. Germline V CDR1 and CDR2: MNHNY, SVGAGI (reference sequence). The CDR3 sequence is CASSGDRMSWETQYF. The CDR3 coding sequence is TGTGCCAGCAGCGGCGACAGGATGAGTTGGGAGACCCAGTACTTC.

This clone was observed a few times. The chain joins TRBV7-3 to TRBJ1-1; unclear D gene. The CDR3 consists of 13 residues. Germline loops: CDR1 SGHTA, CDR2 FQGTGA. V gave up 6 bases and J gave up 1 base, with 9 bases separating them. For the CDR3, the DNA is TGTGCCAGCAGTTATAGACAGAACACTGAAGCTTTCTTT. Its translation: CASSYRQNTEAFF.

The V call is TRBV4-2, the J call TRBJ1-1; no firm D call. Deletions cut 0 bases from V and 1 base from J, with 3 bases between. The CDR3 loop spans 13 amino acids. CDR1 and CDR2 (germline): LGHNA, YNFKEQ. DNA for the CDR3: TGTGCCAGCAGCCAAGACCGGAACACTGAAGCTTTCTTT. Translation: CASSQDRNTEAFF.

The chain carries TRBV14 and TRBJ2-5, with D perhaps given as TRBD1 or TRBD2 (6 bases each). Germline CDR1 reads SGHDN; CDR2 reads FVKESK. Trimming cost V 0 bases and J 2 bases, with 16 bases left between them. This CDR3 region has 17 residues. The CDR3 DNA is TGTGCCAGCAGCCAAGATCGCAGGGGAGGCCCTCAAGAGACCCAGTACTTC. It translates to CASSQDRRGGPQETQYF.

The chain links TRBV25-1 to TRBJ2-7, with 7 bases matching TRBD2. Looked up from germline, CDR1 is MGHDK and CDR2 is SYGVNS. The CDR3 sequence is 15 residues long. V lost 4 bases to trimming and J lost 0 bases; unmatched junction nucleotides: 6. CDR3: CASSGPTSSSYEQYF. CDR3 bases: TGTGCCAGCAGTGGGCCGACTAGCTCCTCCTACGAGCAGTACTTC.